The next 26 T cell receptor beta chains were all read from a single sample in a study of OX40 agonist ivuxolimab in advanced cancers. Generated by immunoSEQ multiplex PCR, the TCRdb table keeps only in-frame clones and is missing some. This sample has approximately 80,000 clones, with about 89% found just once. The material sequenced was CD4+ or CD8+ T cells sorted from blood, taken in a trial of the OX40 agonist ivuxolimab. Receptor source: an adult with an advanced solid tumor such as melanoma, head and neck, liver or kidney cancer.

This clone was seen only once. The chain joins TRBV4-3 to TRBJ1-3; D is unclear. CDR3 length equals 15 residues. V dropped 0 bases and J dropped 1 base, with 7 bases sitting between them. Germline CDR1 LGHNA, CDR2 YSLEER. The CDR3 nucleotides read TGCGCCAGCAGCCAAGAGGCCGGGTCTGGAAACACCATATATTTT. As protein: CASSQEAGSGNTIYF.

The V and J genes are TRBV5-1 and TRBJ2-5; D uncertain. Germline CDR1 is SGHRS and CDR2 is YFSETQ. V was pared by 3 bases and J by 1 base, with 1 base between. The CDR3 length is 11 residues. CDR3 nucleotide sequence: TGCGCCAGCAGCTCCCAAGAGACCCAGTACTTC. Amino acid sequence: CASSSQETQYF.

The V call is TRBV29-1, the J call TRBJ2-1; possibly TRBD1 for D (6 bases). V was cut by 5 bases and J by 5 bases, with 19 bases left in between. Germline V lookup: CDR1 SQVTM, CDR2 ANQGSEA. The CDR3 spans 15 residues. Here the CDR3 reads CSVNGAGVLNNEQFF. The CDR3 DNA sequence: TGCAGCGTTAATGGGGCAGGGGTCTTGAACAATGAGCAGTTCTTC.

The sample holds a few counts of this clone. The chain links TRBV9 to TRBJ1-1; D gene ambiguous. This CDR3 is 13 amino acids long. The ends were cut back, 0 bases at V and 1 base at J, with 4 bases in the middle. The germline V gene encodes CDR1 SGDLS and CDR2 YYNGEE. The CDR3 loop reads CASSVGRNTEAFF. Written as DNA, the CDR3 is TGTGCCAGCAGCGTAGGGCGGAACACTGAAGCTTTCTTT.

The sample holds a few counts of this clone. This rearrangement joins TRBV29-1 to TRBJ1-1, with D perhaps TRBD1 (5 bases). The CDR3 is 13 amino acids. The V gene's germline CDR1 is SQVTM and CDR2 ANQGSEA. V was clipped by 3 bases and J by 5 bases, with 13 bases between them. The CDR3 sequence is CSVDWMTVTEAFF. DNA for the CDR3: TGCAGCGTTGATTGGATGACAGTAACTGAAGCTTTCTTT.

The chain employs TRBV7-9 and TRBJ2-3, with 8 bases identical to TRBD1. Germline CDR1 reads SEHNR; CDR2 reads FQNEAQ (reference sequence). CDR3 length equals 13 residues. The V gene end was trimmed by 4 bases and the J gene end by 11 bases; junction bases not matched to a gene: 8. The CDR3 is CASSSDQGAMQYF. The CDR3 bases are TGTGCCAGCAGCTCGGATCAGGGGGCCATGCAGTATTTT.

This clone was observed once. Other DNA sequences within the sample encode an identical CDR3. The chain joins TRBV30 to TRBJ1-1; tentatively, D is TRBD1 (6 bases). V gave up 0 bases and J gave up 4 bases, with 9 bases separating them. CDR3 length: 13 amino acids. Germline CDR1 GTSNPN, CDR2 SVGIG (reference sequence). This CDR3 reads CAWSVGGGTEAFF. Here the CDR3 DNA reads TGTGCCTGGAGTGTAGGGGGGGGCACTGAAGCTTTCTTT.

This rearrangement joins TRBV27 to TRBJ2-7, with D perhaps matching TRBD1 (5 bases). The CDR3 totals 13 residues. The V and J ends lost 0 bases and 4 bases respectively, with 7 bases between them. Germline assignment: CDR1 MNHEY and CDR2 SMNVEV (reference sequence). The CDR3 loop reads CASSLSSGYEQYF. CDR3 sequence (DNA): TGTGCCAGCAGTTTATCGTCAGGGTACGAGCAGTACTTC.

V gene TRBV6-5 combines with J gene TRBJ1-2; the D gene is possibly TRBD1 (6 bases). Trimming left V 2 bases short and J 4 bases short, with 11 bases between. CDR1 and CDR2 (germline): MNHEY, SVGAGI. CDR3 length equals 14 residues. The CDR3 DNA sequence: TGTGCCAGCAGTTACACACAGGGAGCCTATGGCTACACCTTC. It codes for CASSYTQGAYGYTF.

This rearrangement joins TRBV19 to TRBJ1-1; D is perhaps TRBD1 (5 bases). This CDR3 has 13 residues. With 3 bases removed from V and 4 bases from J, the gap between germline ends came to 9 bases. Per germline, CDR1 LNHDA and CDR2 SQIVND (reference sequence). The CDR3 spells CASSINQGTEAFF. The DNA for the CDR3 is TGTGCCAGTAGTATCAACCAGGGCACTGAAGCTTTCTTT.

The chain carries TRBV28 and TRBJ2-7; 11 bases match TRBD2. The germline gives CDR1 MDHEN, CDR2 SYDVKM. There are 14 residues in the CDR3. V gave up 6 bases and J gave up 3 bases; unmatched junction bases: 4. The chain's CDR3 is CASRNSGGVYEQYF. The CDR3 bases are TGTGCCAGCAGAAATAGCGGGGGGGTCTACGAGCAGTACTTC.

The V call is TRBV28, the J call TRBJ1-1; D uncertain. Trimming took 4 bases from V and 6 from J, leaving 6 bases between them. The CDR3 has 11 amino acids. Germline V gene data show CDR1 as MDHEN and CDR2 as SYDVKM. The DNA for the CDR3 is TGTGCCAGCAGTTCGGAAGCTGAAGCTTTCTTT. This encodes CASSSEAEAFF. Full variable domain (rest looked up from reference TRBV28 and TRBJ1-1): DVKVTQSSRYLVKRTGEKVFLECVQDMDHENMFWYRQDPGLGLRLIYFSYDVKMKEKGDIPEGYSVSREKKERFSLILESASTNQTSMYLCASSSEAEAFFGQGTRLTVV.

The chain has TRBV11-2 and TRBJ2-4; TRBD2 might be the D (6 bases). CDR1 and CDR2 (germline): SGHAT, FQNNGV. The CDR3 has 12 amino acids. V lost 4 bases to trimming and J lost 9 bases, with 10 bases between them. This CDR3 is CASSSTSTIQYF. The CDR3 DNA reads TGTGCCAGCAGCTCGACTAGTACCATTCAGTACTTC.

The chain carries TRBV9 and TRBJ2-3; the match to TRBD2 covers 11 bases. The CDR3 covers 14 residues. Germline assignment: CDR1 SGDLS and CDR2 YYNGEE. The V and J ends lost 3 bases and 4 bases, in that order; junction bases with no gene match: 1. CDR3 nucleotides: TGTGCCAGCAGCGGTAGCGGGGGGGCAGATACGCAGTATTTT. Protein: CASSGSGGADTQYF.

This chain joins TRBV11-2 and TRBJ1-2; D ambiguous. Germline V gene data show CDR1 as SGHAT and CDR2 as FQNNGV. This CDR3 has 13 residues. Trimming removed 2 bases from V and 4 bases from J, with 8 bases in between. CDR3 amino acids: CASSLPGSYGYTF. The CDR3 region has the DNA TGTGCCAGCAGCTTACCGGGGAGCTATGGCTACACCTTC.

The chain is built from TRBV7-8 and TRBJ1-2; no clear D gene. Per germline, CDR1 SGHVS and CDR2 FQNEAQ. This CDR3 is built from 16 residues. Trimming stripped 1 base from V and 0 bases from J, with 12 bases between. CDR3 coding DNA: TGTGCCAGCAGCTTAGACGGCGTTACGCCTAACTATGGCTACACCTTC. It is translated as CASSLDGVTPNYGYTF.

A few counts support this clone. The chain employs TRBV7-9 and TRBJ1-1; possible D gene TRBD1, 5 bases. The CDR3 totals 14 residues. V shed 5 bases and J shed 3 bases, with 13 bases lying between them. Germline lookup yields CDR1 SEHNR and CDR2 FQNEAQ (reference sequence). CDR3 DNA: TGTGCCAGCAGCCCCTCGGGGGGGTACACTGAAGCTTTCTTT. Translated, it gives CASSPSGGYTEAFF.

The chain joins TRBV19 to TRBJ1-5; 7 positions agree with TRBD1. The CDR3 length is 15 residues. CDR1 and CDR2 (germline): LNHDA, SQIVND (reference sequence). J was trimmed by 11 bases and V by 2 bases; bases with no gene match: 12. The CDR3 region has the DNA TGTGCCAGTAGTATAATTCGGACAGGTCAGGAGGCCCAGCATTTT. Residues: CASSIIRTGQEAQHF.

The genes are TRBV28 and TRBJ1-2; D remains ambiguous. Germline V CDR1 and CDR2: MDHEN, SYDVKM. CDR3 length equals 18 residues. V gave up 3 bases and J gave up 4 bases, with 24 bases separating them. CDR3 DNA: TGTGCCAGCAGTTTTGGGTTGTGGGGAGGATTAGTGACCTATGGCTACACCTTC. This sequence encodes CASSFGLWGGLVTYGYTF.

Written as DNA, the CDR3 is TGTGCCACCAGCGGATCCTCATCGGGGGATCCCTACGAGCAGTACTTC. Translated: CATSGSSSGDPYEQYF. The chain recombines TRBV15 with TRBJ2-7, with D tentatively TRBD2 (6 bases). Deletions cut 5 bases from V and 2 bases from J, with 19 bases between. This CDR3 spans 16 amino acids. CDR1 is LNHNV and CDR2 is YYDKDF in the germline V gene (reference sequence). Combining the CDR3 with reference TRBV15 and TRBJ2-7 gives the whole variable domain DAMVIQNPRYQVTQFGKPVTLSCSQTLNHNVMYWYQQKSSQAPKLLFHYYDKDFNNEADTPDNFQSRRPNTSFCFLDIRSPGLGDTAMYLCATSGSSSGDPYEQYFGPGTRLTVT.

The chain couples TRBV6-4 to TRBJ2-1; no reliable D call. Germline V gives CDR1 MRHNA, CDR2 SNTAGT. This CDR3 has 14 residues. Trimming removed 3 bases at V and 7 bases at J, with 13 bases between. CDR3 amino acids: CASSDSNGRNEQFF. CDR3 coding DNA: TGTGCCAGCAGTGATAGTAACGGTCGGAATGAGCAGTTCTTC.

This chain uses TRBV6-6 with TRBJ1-5; D is perhaps TRBD1 (6 bases). Trimming removed 2 bases at V and 5 bases at J, with 10 bases between. Per germline, CDR1 MNHNY and CDR2 SVGAGI (reference sequence). There are 14 residues in the CDR3. CDR3 in amino acids: CASSYRGEDQPQHF. In nucleotides, the CDR3 is TGTGCCAGCAGTTACAGGGGGGAGGATCAGCCCCAGCATTTT.

The chain recombines TRBV13 with TRBJ1-1; 7 bases are shared with TRBD1. The V gene end was trimmed by 4 bases and the J gene end by 4 bases; junction bases not matched to a gene: 9. CDR1 and CDR2 (germline): PRHDT, FYEKMQ (reference sequence). The CDR3 has 15 amino acids. The CDR3 spells CASSSATGARTEAFF. The DNA of the CDR3 is TGTGCCAGCAGCTCAGCAACAGGGGCTCGCACTGAAGCTTTCTTT.

The gene calls are TRBV6-6 and TRBJ2-3; D may correspond to TRBD1 or TRBD2 (5 bases each). The CDR3 loop spans 16 amino acids. Between the trimmed V and J ends, which lost 5 bases and 1 base, there was a span of 16 bases. CDR1 is MNHNY and CDR2 is SVGAGI in the germline V gene (reference sequence). The CDR3, as DNA: TGTGCCAGCAGTAGCTTGGGGCTAGCAGGCACAGATACGCAGTATTTT. Protein: CASSSLGLAGTDTQYF.

The V gene is TRBV27, the J gene TRBJ2-1; the D gene is possibly TRBD1 (5 bases). Per the germline V gene, CDR1 is MNHEY and CDR2 is SMNVEV (reference sequence). The CDR3 contains 17 residues. V was trimmed by 4 bases and J by 7 bases, leaving 23 bases between them. CDR3 amino acids: CASSWDQTPTAPNEQFF. DNA of the CDR3: TGTGCCAGCAGTTGGGATCAGACACCGACAGCCCCAAATGAGCAGTTCTTC.

The chain couples TRBV28 to TRBJ1-5; D may be TRBD1 (6 bases). In germline, CDR1 is MDHEN, CDR2 SYDVKM. V gave up 5 bases and J gave up 5 bases, with 16 bases separating them. The CDR3 sequence is 15 residues long. For the CDR3, the DNA is TGTGCCAGCAGTGGGGGGGGGCAAGGCGATCAGCCCCAGCATTTT. Translating it yields CASSGGGQGDQPQHF.